This T cell receptor beta chain was recorded in a study of shared clonotypes between healthy human individuals. Profiling relied on immunoSEQ multiplex PCR, and the TCRdb table lists in-frame clones only, not all of them. The sample shows 2 million or so clones, around 95% of them seen only once. Division of CD4+ cells produced a CD45RA+ naive subset and a CD45RA-negative memory subset. The sequencing input was naive CD4+ T cells sorted from blood. Subset in this sample: CD45RA+ positively selected. The source is a young man in good health.

This CDR3 reads CASSSRQGNGANVLTF. CDR3 coding DNA: TGTGCCAGCAGTTCTCGACAGGGGAACGGGGCCAACGTCCTGACTTTC. V usage is TRBV2 and J usage is TRBJ2-6; TRBD1 agrees at 8 bases. Trimming removed 5 bases from V and 4 bases from J; junction bases left unmatched: 7. CDR1 is SNHLY and CDR2 is FYNNEI in the germline V gene. This CDR3 comprises 16 residues.